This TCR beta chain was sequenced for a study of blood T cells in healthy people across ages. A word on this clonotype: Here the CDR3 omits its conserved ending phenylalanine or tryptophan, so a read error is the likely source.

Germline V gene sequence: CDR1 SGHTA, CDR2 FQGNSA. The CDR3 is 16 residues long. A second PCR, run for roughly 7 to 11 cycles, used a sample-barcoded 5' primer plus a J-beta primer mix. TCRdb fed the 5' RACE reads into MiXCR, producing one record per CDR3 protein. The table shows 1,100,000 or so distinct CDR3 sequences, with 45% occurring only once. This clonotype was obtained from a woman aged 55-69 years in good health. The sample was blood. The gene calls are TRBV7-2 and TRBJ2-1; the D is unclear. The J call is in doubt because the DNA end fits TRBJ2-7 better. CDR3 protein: CASSPVIRSSYNEQYC. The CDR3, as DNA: TGTGCCAGCAGCCCAGTGATCAGGAGCTCCTACAATGAGCAGTACTGC.